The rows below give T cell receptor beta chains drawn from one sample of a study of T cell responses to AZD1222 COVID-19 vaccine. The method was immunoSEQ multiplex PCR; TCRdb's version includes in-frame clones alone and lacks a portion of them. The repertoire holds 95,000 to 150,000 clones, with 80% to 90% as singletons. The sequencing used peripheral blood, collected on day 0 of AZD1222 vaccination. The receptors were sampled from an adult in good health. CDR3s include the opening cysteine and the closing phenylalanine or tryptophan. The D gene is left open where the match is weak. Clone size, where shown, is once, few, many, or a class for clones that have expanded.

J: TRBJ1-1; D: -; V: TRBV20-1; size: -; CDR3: CSASLPIPGTMNTEAFF; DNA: TGCAGTGCTAGTTTACCGATTCCGGGAACTATGAACACTGAAGCTTTCTTT
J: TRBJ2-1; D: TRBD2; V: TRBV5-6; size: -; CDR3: CASSPIAGPGYEQFF; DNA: TGTGCCAGCAGCCCCATAGCGGGACCGGGTTATGAGCAGTTCTTC
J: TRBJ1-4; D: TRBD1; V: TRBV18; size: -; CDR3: CASSPMTGSPEKLFF; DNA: TGTGCCAGCTCACCAATGACAGGGTCCCCCGAAAAACTGTTTTTT
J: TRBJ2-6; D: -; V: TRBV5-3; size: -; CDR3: CARSLSPGANVLTF; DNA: TGTGCCAGAAGCTTGTCCCCTGGGGCCAACGTCCTGACTTTC
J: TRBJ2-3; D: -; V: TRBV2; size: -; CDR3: CASRQSDTQYF; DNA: TGTGCCAGCCGACAATCAGATACGCAGTATTTT
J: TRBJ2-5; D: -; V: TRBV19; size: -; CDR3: CASSIDRAGQPETQYF; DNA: TGTGCCAGTAGTATAGATCGGGCCGGCCAACCGGAGACCCAGTACTTC
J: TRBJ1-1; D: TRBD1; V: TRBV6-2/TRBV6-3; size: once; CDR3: CASSLTGVRTEAFF; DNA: TGTGCCAGCAGTTTGACAGGGGTACGCACTGAAGCTTTCTTT
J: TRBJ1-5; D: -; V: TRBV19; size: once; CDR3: CASREDRLSNQPQHF; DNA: TGTGCCAGTAGAGAAGACAGGTTGAGCAATCAGCCCCAGCATTTT
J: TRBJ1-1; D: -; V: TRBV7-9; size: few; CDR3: CASSLVGNTEAFF; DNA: TGTGCCAGCAGCTTAGTAGGGAACACTGAAGCTTTCTTT
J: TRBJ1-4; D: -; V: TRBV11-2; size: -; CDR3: CASRRGAGSEKLFF; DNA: TGTGCCAGCAGGCGGGGAGCGGGGAGTGAAAAACTGTTTTTT
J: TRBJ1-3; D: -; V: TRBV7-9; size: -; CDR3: CASSTQRNSGNTIYF; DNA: TGTGCCAGCAGCACGCAGAGAAACTCTGGAAACACCATATATTTT
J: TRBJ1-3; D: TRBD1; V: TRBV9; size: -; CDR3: CASSETGSGNTIYF; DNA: TGTGCCAGCAGCGAGACAGGGTCTGGAAACACCATATATTTT
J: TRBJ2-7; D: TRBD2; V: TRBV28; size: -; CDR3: CASSFSRLAPGFYEQYF; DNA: TGTGCCAGCAGTTTTTCCCGACTAGCCCCGGGCTTTTACGAGCAGTACTTC